In this sample, the clone carrying this T cell receptor (beta chain) turned up many times. Its antigen is unknown. This entry comes from a study of human T cells and chemical hapten exposure. On the study more broadly: Diagnoses of alopecia areata, totalis or universalis occurred in mostly female patients. Findings and limits, study-wide: Expanded TCRs grouped into significantly more large CDR3 similarity clusters than controls produced. Positively correlated with patch test score were the counts of PT1 expanded TCRs.

Time point given: patch test 1, 2 weeks after DPC sensitization. Described treatment: therapeutic diphenylcyclopropenone sensitization with weekly scalp DPC. CDR1 and CDR2 (germline): SGHAT, FQNNGV. The CDR3 covers 16 residues. The trim removed 5 bases at V and 5 bases at J, leaving 8 bases unmatched. The library tagged each cDNA molecule with unique molecular identifiers. TCRdb processed the RACE reads anew with MiXCR; each CDR3 protein has one entry. The repertoire has approximately 49,000 distinct CDR3 sequences, less than 10% of them found once; the top ten carry around 4.5%. This TCR was sampled from a woman between 50 and 59 years old with alopecia areata. Some clones in this sample may be carry-over from other donors' samples. V gene TRBV11-2 combines with J gene TRBJ2-1, with TRBD2 identical over 11 bases. Specimen: whole blood, collected in connection with sensitization to the hapten diphenylcyclopropenone (DPC). DNA of the CDR3: TGTGCCAGCAGCCGGCCGGGACTAGCGGAGAACAATGAGCAGTTCTTC. Translating gives CASSRPGLAENNEQFF. Complete variable domain (other parts from reference TRBV11-2 and TRBJ2-1): EAGVAQSPRYKIIEKRQSVAFWCNPISGHATLYWYQQILGQGPKLLIQFQNNGVVDDSQLPKDRFSAERLKGVDSTLKIQPAKLEDSAVYLCASSRPGLAENNEQFFGPGTRLTVL.